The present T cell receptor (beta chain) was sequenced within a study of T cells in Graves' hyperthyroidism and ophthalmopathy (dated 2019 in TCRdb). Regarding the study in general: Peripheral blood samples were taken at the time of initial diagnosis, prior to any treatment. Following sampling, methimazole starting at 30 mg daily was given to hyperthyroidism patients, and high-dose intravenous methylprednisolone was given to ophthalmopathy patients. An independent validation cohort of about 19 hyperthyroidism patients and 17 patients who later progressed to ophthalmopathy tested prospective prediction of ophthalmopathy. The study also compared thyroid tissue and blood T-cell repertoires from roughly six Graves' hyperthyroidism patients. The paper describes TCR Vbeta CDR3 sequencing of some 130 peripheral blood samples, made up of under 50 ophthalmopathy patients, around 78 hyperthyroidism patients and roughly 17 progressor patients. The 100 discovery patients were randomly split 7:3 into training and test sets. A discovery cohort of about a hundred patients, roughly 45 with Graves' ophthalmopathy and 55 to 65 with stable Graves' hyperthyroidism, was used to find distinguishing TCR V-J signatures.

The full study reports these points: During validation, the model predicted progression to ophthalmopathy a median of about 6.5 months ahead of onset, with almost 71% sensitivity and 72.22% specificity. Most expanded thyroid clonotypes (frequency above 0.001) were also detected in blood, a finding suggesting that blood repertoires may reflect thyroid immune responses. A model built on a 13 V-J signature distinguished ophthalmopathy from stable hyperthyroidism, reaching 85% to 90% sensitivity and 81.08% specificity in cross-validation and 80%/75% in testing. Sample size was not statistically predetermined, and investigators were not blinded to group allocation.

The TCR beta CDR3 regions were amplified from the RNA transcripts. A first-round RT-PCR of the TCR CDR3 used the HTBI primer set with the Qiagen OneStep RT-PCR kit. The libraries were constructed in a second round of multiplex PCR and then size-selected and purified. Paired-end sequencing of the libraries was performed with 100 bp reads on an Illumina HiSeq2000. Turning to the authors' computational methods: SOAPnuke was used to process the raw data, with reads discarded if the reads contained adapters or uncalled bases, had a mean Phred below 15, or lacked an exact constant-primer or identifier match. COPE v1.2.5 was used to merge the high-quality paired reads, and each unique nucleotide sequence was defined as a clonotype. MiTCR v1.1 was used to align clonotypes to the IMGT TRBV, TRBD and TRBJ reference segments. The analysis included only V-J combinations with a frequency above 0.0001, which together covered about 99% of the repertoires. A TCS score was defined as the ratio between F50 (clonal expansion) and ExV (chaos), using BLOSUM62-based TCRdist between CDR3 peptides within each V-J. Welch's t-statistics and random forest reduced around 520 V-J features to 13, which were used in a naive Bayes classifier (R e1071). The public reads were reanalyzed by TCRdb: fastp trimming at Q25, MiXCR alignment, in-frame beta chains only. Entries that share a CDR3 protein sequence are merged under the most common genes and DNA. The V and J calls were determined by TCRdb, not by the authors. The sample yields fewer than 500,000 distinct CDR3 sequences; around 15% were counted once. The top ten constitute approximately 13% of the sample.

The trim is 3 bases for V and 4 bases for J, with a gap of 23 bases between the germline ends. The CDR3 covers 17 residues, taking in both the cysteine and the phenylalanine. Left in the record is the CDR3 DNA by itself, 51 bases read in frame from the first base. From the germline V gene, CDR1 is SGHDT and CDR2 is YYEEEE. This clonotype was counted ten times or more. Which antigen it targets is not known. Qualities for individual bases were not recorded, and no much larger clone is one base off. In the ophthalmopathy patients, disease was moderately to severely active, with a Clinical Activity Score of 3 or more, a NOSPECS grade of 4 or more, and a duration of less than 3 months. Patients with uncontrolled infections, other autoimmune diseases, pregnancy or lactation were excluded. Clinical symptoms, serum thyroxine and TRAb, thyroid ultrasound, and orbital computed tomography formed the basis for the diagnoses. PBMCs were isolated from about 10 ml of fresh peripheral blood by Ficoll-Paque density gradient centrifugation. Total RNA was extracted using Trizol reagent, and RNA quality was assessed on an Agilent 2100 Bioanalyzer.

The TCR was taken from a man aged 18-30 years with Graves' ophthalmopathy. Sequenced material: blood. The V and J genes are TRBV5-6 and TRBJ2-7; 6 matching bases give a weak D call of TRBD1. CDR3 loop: CASSSTGMSLVRYEQYF. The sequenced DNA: TGTGCCAGCAGCTCAACAGGGATGTCTTTGGTTCGGTACGAGCAGTACTTC.